This T cell receptor (beta chain) was obtained from a study of blood T cell repertoires in COVID-19. Study information: Sites in the United States, Italy and Spain provided acute and convalescent COVID-19 samples. Sources were T cells, B-cell-depleted T cells, or PBMCs; the material itself was cDNA or gDNA.

Per the study methods: How many nucleated cells were present was estimated from reference gene primer amplification. Sequencing used immunoSEQ multiplex PCR; TCRdb keeps in-frame clones, though not all of them. Clone size and V and J calls were adopted from that table, with D and trimming inferred from the DNA. Here the sample spans around 27,000 clones, 88% being singletons. This CDR3 has 11 amino acids. The clonotype was recovered from a human donor in a cohort sampled during active COVID-19. Sequences were obtained from peripheral blood. The chain links TRBV7-5 to TRBJ1-1; TRBD1, the table's D call, lacks a check against the DNA. TRBV7-5 corresponds to a pseudogene. The CDR3 sequence: CARLGTREAFF. The CDR3 DNA reads as TGTGCCAGACTCGGGACAAGAGAAGCTTTCTTT.